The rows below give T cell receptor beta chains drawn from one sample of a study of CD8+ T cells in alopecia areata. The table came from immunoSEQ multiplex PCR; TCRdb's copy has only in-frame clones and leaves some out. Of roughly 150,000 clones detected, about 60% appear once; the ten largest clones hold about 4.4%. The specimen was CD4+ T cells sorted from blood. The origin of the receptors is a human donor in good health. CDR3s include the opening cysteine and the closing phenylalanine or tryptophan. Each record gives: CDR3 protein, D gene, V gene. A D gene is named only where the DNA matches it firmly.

CDR3aa: CASSRGGSSYEQYF; d_gene: .; v_gene: TRBV28
CDR3aa: CASSLLASDEQFF; d_gene: .; v_gene: TRBV27
CDR3aa: CAWSEHVLAGVEQFF; d_gene: TRBD2; v_gene: TRBV30
CDR3aa: CASSLWGTDQPQHF; d_gene: .; v_gene: TRBV5-6
CDR3aa: CASSSQAVAGQTQYF; d_gene: .; v_gene: TRBV5-1
CDR3aa: CASSQLTGTDTQYF; d_gene: .; v_gene: TRBV4-1
CDR3aa: CASSLDRVQKETQYF; d_gene: .; v_gene: TRBV7-2
CDR3aa: CSVGASDGYTF; d_gene: .; v_gene: TRBV29-1
CDR3aa: CSGILAGVQETQYF; d_gene: TRBD2; v_gene: TRBV29-1
CDR3aa: CASSQNQQETQYF; d_gene: .; v_gene: TRBV4-1
CDR3aa: CASSPLAGSLGNEQFF; d_gene: TRBD2; v_gene: TRBV18
CDR3aa: CASSLLNQPQHF; d_gene: .; v_gene: TRBV28
CDR3aa: CAISEKSWYSYEQYF; d_gene: .; v_gene: TRBV10-3
CDR3aa: CASSQPLPVHGYTF; d_gene: .; v_gene: TRBV4-1
CDR3aa: CAISATGANYEQYF; d_gene: TRBD1; v_gene: TRBV10-3
CDR3aa: CASSAGFGQAFF; d_gene: .; v_gene: TRBV6-1
CDR3aa: CAWSVESTDTQYF; d_gene: .; v_gene: TRBV30
CDR3aa: CSVGIVGYGYTF; d_gene: .; v_gene: TRBV29-1
CDR3aa: CASTMPGRNEKLFF; d_gene: .; v_gene: TRBV6-6
CDR3aa: CASSLLGQGDNEQFF; d_gene: TRBD1; v_gene: TRBV5-4
CDR3aa: CASSFKIRLVHHEQFF; d_gene: .; v_gene: TRBV5-6
CDR3aa: CSVPGQAYEQYF; d_gene: TRBD1; v_gene: TRBV29-1
CDR3aa: CSVETVGLGTETQYF; d_gene: .; v_gene: TRBV29-1
CDR3aa: CASSPRTEYGYTF; d_gene: .; v_gene: TRBV6-5
CDR3aa: CSASRGGYTF; d_gene: .; v_gene: TRBV20-1
CDR3aa: CASSVEAAALRYNEQFF; d_gene: .; v_gene: TRBV9
CDR3aa: CSVEGRRGQPQHF; d_gene: .; v_gene: TRBV29-1
CDR3aa: CASRFDRVGTDTQYF; d_gene: TRBD1; v_gene: TRBV5-4
CDR3aa: CASSLRFGRGAYNEQFF; d_gene: .; v_gene: TRBV7-2
CDR3aa: CASSGYTF; d_gene: .; v_gene: TRBV21-1
CDR3aa: CASRPMDRFFEKLFF; d_gene: TRBD1; v_gene: TRBV19
CDR3aa: CSVGGGSYEQYF; d_gene: TRBD2; v_gene: TRBV29-1
CDR3aa: CSSGTGGSGELFF; d_gene: TRBD1; v_gene: TRBV29-1
CDR3aa: CASTAGTSGHNEQFF; d_gene: TRBD2; v_gene: TRBV25-1
CDR3aa: CASSSQTSGSRKTQYF; d_gene: TRBD2; v_gene: TRBV7-8
CDR3aa: CASSLLVNTEAFF; d_gene: .; v_gene: TRBV5-1
CDR3aa: CAISENSNQPQHF; d_gene: .; v_gene: TRBV10-3
CDR3aa: CASEPPQRSLNEQFF; d_gene: .; v_gene: TRBV30
CDR3aa: CASTKDLWGYTF; d_gene: .; v_gene: TRBV19
CDR3aa: CASSLDSGRTDTQYF; d_gene: TRBD2; v_gene: TRBV5-1
CDR3aa: CASSSYYRGNTEAFF; d_gene: TRBD1; v_gene: TRBV6-5